The 12 T cell receptor beta chains reported below all come from one sample, sequenced in a study of OX40 agonist ivuxolimab in advanced cancers. The table came from immunoSEQ multiplex PCR; TCRdb's copy has only in-frame clones and leaves some out. The sample includes 73,000 or so clones, roughly 90% seen only once; the top ten take 0.78%. Sequenced material: CD4+ or CD8+ T cells sorted from blood, taken in a trial of the OX40 agonist ivuxolimab. Source of these receptors: an adult with an advanced solid tumor such as melanoma, head and neck, liver or kidney cancer.

This clone was found once. The chain couples TRBV2 to TRBJ2-3, with 10 bases identical to TRBD1. CDR3 length equals 14 residues. Germline values: CDR1 SNHLY, CDR2 FYNNEI. The V and J ends lost 11 bases and 4 bases, in that order; junction bases with no gene match: 9. CDR3 sequence (DNA): TGTGCCGGCTCCACGGGACAGGGGCCAGATACGCAGTATTTT. Protein: CAGSTGQGPDTQYF.

The chain uses TRBV6-1 and TRBJ1-2; D unresolved. V was clipped by 4 bases and J by 7 bases, with 13 bases between them. The CDR3 has 13 amino acids. Germline V gene sequence: CDR1 MNHNS, CDR2 SASEGT. The CDR3 DNA follows: TGTGCCAGCAGTGCGGAGGAACATGCTGGCTACACCTTC. It is translated as CASSAEEHAGYTF.

This sequence joins TRBV6-6 and TRBJ2-4, with D perhaps TRBD2 (5 bases). V shed 5 bases and J shed 0 bases, with 14 bases lying between them. CDR1 and CDR2 (germline): MNHNY, SVGAGI (reference sequence). The CDR3 consists of 16 residues. This CDR3 reads CASSTAGEGAKNIQYF. The CDR3 DNA follows: TGTGCCAGCAGTACAGCCGGTGAGGGAGCCAAAAACATTCAGTACTTC.

The chain joins TRBV30 to TRBJ2-7; D not certain. The CDR3 is 9 residues long. Deletions cut 4 bases from V and 6 bases from J, with 4 bases between. Germline values: CDR1 GTSNPN, CDR2 SVGIG (reference sequence). CDR3: CAWKPEQYF. CDR3 nucleotides: TGTGCCTGGAAGCCCGAGCAGTACTTC.

The chain uses TRBV19 and TRBJ1-2; D is ambiguous. Germline V lookup: CDR1 LNHDA, CDR2 SQIVND (reference sequence). V was clipped by 4 bases and J by 5 bases, with 17 bases between them. The CDR3 sequence is 15 residues long. This chain's CDR3 is CASSTDAKNQYGYTF. CDR3 coding DNA: TGTGCCAGTAGTACGGACGCTAAGAATCAATATGGCTACACCTTC.

The J gene is TRBJ1-3, the V gene TRBV5-1, with D tentatively TRBD1 (6 bases). The V end was cut by 3 bases, the J end by 0 bases, with 7 bases between. This CDR3 has 14 amino acids. Per germline, CDR1 SGHRS and CDR2 YFSETQ. DNA for the CDR3: TGCGCCAGCAGCTCGGACAGCTCTGGAAACACCATATATTTT. This sequence encodes CASSSDSSGNTIYF.

The chain carries TRBV19 and TRBJ1-5, with unresolved D. The germline CDR1 and CDR2 sequences are LNHDA and SQIVND (reference sequence). Deletions cut 3 bases from V and 4 bases from J, with 10 bases between. The CDR3 loop spans 14 amino acids. The CDR3 sequence: CASSIAGFNQPQHF. In nucleotides, the CDR3 is TGTGCCAGTAGTATCGCCGGTTTTAATCAGCCCCAGCATTTT.

The V gene is TRBV30, the J gene TRBJ2-3, with D uncertain. CDR1 GTSNPN and CDR2 SVGIG come from the germline V gene (reference sequence). The CDR3 consists of 10 residues. V lost 1 base and J 6 bases, leaving 2 bases between the germline ends. The CDR3 nucleotides are TGTGCCTGGAGTGATGATACGCAGTATTTT. Translated: CAWSDDTQYF.

This clone was seen only once. V gene TRBV9 combines with J gene TRBJ2-1, with 10 bases identical to TRBD2. The CDR3 is 15 residues long. V dropped 3 bases and J dropped 2; count of bases not matched to a gene: 2. In germline, CDR1 is SGDLS, CDR2 YYNGEE. The CDR3 loop is CASSGSGRAYNEQFF. Written as DNA, the CDR3 is TGTGCCAGCAGCGGGAGCGGGAGGGCCTACAATGAGCAGTTCTTC.

The chain joins TRBV7-3 to TRBJ2-5; 9 bases fit TRBD1. CDR1 is SGHTA, CDR2 FQGTGA, per germline. With V trimmed by 4 bases and J by 1 base, 1 base remained unmatched. The CDR3 is made up of 14 amino acids. DNA of the CDR3: TGTGCCAGCAGCTCGACAGGGGGCCAAGAGACCCAGTACTTC. Encoded protein: CASSSTGGQETQYF.

The rearrangement uses TRBV6-5 and TRBJ1-4, with D possibly TRBD1 on 5 matching bases. The CDR3 totals 13 residues. V was shortened by 8 bases and J by 8 bases, with 15 bases between the two germline ends. CDR1 is MNHEY, CDR2 SVGAGI, per germline. CDR3 DNA: TGTGCCAGCGGAAGGGGTCCCAGGGAAAAACTGTTTTTT. This sequence encodes CASGRGPREKLFF.

This chain joins TRBV6-1 and TRBJ2-7, with D tentatively TRBD1 or TRBD2 (5 bases each). The CDR3 is 14 amino acids. CDR1 MNHNS and CDR2 SASEGT come from the germline V gene. Trimming stripped 4 bases from V and 2 bases from J, with 12 bases between. The CDR3 nucleotides are TGTGCCAGCAGTGTCCGGGACGGAGCCTACGAGCAGTACTTC. Translating gives CASSVRDGAYEQYF.